This TCR beta chain was captured in a study of identical twins. General observations from the study: Out-of-frame TCR alpha sharing in monozygotic twins exceeded recombination model predictions.

TCRdb re-called the 5' RACE reads with MiXCR, one entry per CDR3 protein. The sample includes a few hundred thousand distinct CDR3 sequences, about 10% of them seen just once. Concerning this clonotype: What it binds is unknown.

The CDR3 runs 16 residues. Between the trimmed V and J ends, which lost 7 bases and 4 bases, there was a span of 23 bases. Germline CDR1 is LNHDA and CDR2 is SQIVND (reference sequence). Sequenced sample: memory T cells sorted from blood. The TCR originated in a man aged 50-60 years in good health. The rearrangement uses TRBV19 and TRBJ2-7, with D possibly matching TRBD2 (6 bases). CDR3 sequence: CASTHKGSSGRYEQYF. The CDR3 DNA is TGTGCCAGTACCCACAAGGGAAGCTCGGGGAGGTACGAGCAGTACTTC.